In its sample, the clone carrying this TCR beta chain was seen a few times. No antigen is known for it. Naive, central memory, regulatory and stem cell-like memory cells within the CD4+ compartment were sorted using CD45RO/CCR7/CD25/CD127/CD95/CD27. What was sequenced were expressed TCRB transcripts, since all of the isolated RNA had been reverse transcribed. Only in-frame clones appear in the TCRdb table, and some are missing; sequencing was by immunoSEQ multiplex PCR. The top ten clones hold 6.7% of a sample with about 320,000 clones, approximately 14% of them seen once. This entry belongs to a study of beta chain features in type 1 diabetes. Trimming pared 0 bases from V and 5 bases from J, leaving 12 bases between. There are 15 residues in the CDR3. CDR1 and CDR2 (germline): SGHRS, YFSETQ. The study, taken as a whole, reports: The naive, central memory and Treg TCRB repertoires looked more alike in patients than they did in healthy donors.

This rearrangement joins TRBV5-1 to TRBJ2-1; the D is unclear. The receptor comes from a man aged 25-40 years in good health. What was sequenced was central memory CD4+ T cells from blood. The CDR3 loop reads CASSLASLRDNEQFF. CDR3 sequence (DNA): TGCGCCAGCAGCTTGGCATCCCTTAGGGACAATGAGCAGTTCTTC.